This TCR beta chain was profiled in a study of T-cell reconstitution after alpha-beta-depleted transplantation in children. This CDR3 comprises 18 residues. The ends were cut back, 2 bases at V and 0 bases at J, with 14 bases in the middle. The germline V gene has CDR1 SGHTA and CDR2 FQGTGA. During its preparation, the TCRbeta library received unique molecular identifiers. TCRdb re-called the PCR reads with MiXCR, one entry per CDR3 protein. Seen here are hundreds of thousands of distinct CDR3 sequences, about a sixth observed once, and the top ten hold 3.3%. Sequenced here: PBMCs from the stem cell graft donor, sampled from the stem cell graft. This clonotype was obtained from a human donor who donated a stem cell graft to a child with acute lymphoblastic leukemia. The rearrangement links TRBV7-3 to TRBJ2-6, with D maybe TRBD2 (6 bases). In DNA, the CDR3 is TGTGCCAGCAGCTTACCCGGCGCGGGGAGCTCTGGGGCCAACGTCCTGACTTTC. It yields the protein CASSLPGAGSSGANVLTF.